This T cell receptor beta chain was recorded in a study of blood T cell repertoires in COVID-19. About the study: Researchers got acute and convalescent COVID-19 samples from the United States, Italy and Spain. T cells, B-cell-depleted T cells, or PBMCs supplied cDNA or gDNA.

In germline, CDR1 is MNHNY, CDR2 SVGAGI (reference sequence). This CDR3 comprises 15 residues. The ends lost 4 bases at V and 3 bases at J; junction bases unmatched: 2. Per the authors' pipeline: How many nucleated cells were present was estimated from reference gene primer amplification. The data were produced by immunoSEQ multiplex PCR, yet TCRdb's version contains in-frame clones alone and is incomplete. Clone size and V and J calls were adopted from that table, with D and trimming inferred from the DNA. This table has approximately 86,000 clones, about 82% appearing once. This clone was seen a single time.

Material: peripheral blood. The J gene is TRBJ2-1, the V gene TRBV6-6; TRBD1 aligns across 11 bases. This clonotype was sampled from a man between 45 and 60 years old with acute or convalescent COVID-19. The CDR3 region is CASSWGQGGYNEQFF. CDR3 DNA sequence: TGTGCCAGCAGTTGGGGACAGGGGGGCTACAATGAGCAGTTCTTC.